Listed below are T cell receptor beta chains from one sample, sequenced in a study of T cell responses to AZD1222 COVID-19 vaccine. Repertoires were generated with immunoSEQ multiplex PCR, while TCRdb's copy carries only in-frame clones and drops some. The profile shows more than 150,000 clones, around 87% of them singletons. This specimen was peripheral blood, taken on day 0 of MenACWY control vaccination. These receptors were collected from an adult in good health. CDR3s include the opening cysteine and the closing phenylalanine or tryptophan. D genes are given only for firm matches. Part of the rows lack a size; the others show once, few, many or a class for expanded clones.

j_gene	d_gene	abundance	v_gene	CDR3aa	CDR3nt
TRBJ2-3	-	once	TRBV5-4	CASSLDTTDTQYF	TGTGCCAGCAGCTTGGACACCACAGATACGCAGTATTTT
TRBJ1-1	-	-	TRBV28	CASIKLTGKGNTEAFF	TGTGCCAGCATCAAACTAACAGGGAAAGGGAACACTGAAGCTTTCTTT
TRBJ1-1	-	-	TRBV29-1	CSVDGNTEAFF	TGCAGCGTTGATGGGAACACTGAAGCTTTCTTT
TRBJ2-2	-	-	TRBV30	CAWNADLNTGELFF	TGTGCCTGGAACGCGGACTTAAACACCGGGGAGCTGTTTTTT
TRBJ1-1	-	once	TRBV5-1	CASSAGGQGRVGTEAFF	TGCGCCAGCAGCGCCGGGGGCCAAGGCAGAGTGGGCACTGAAGCTTTCTTT
TRBJ1-6	-	-	TRBV2	CASSEYGVVGLNNSPLHF	TGTGCCAGCAGTGAATACGGTGTGGTGGGATTGAATAATTCACCCCTCCACTTT
TRBJ2-7	TRBD2	-	TRBV5-8	CASSLGLASYEQYF	TGTGCCAGCAGCCTGGGACTAGCGTCCTACGAGCAGTACTTC
TRBJ2-1	-	-	TRBV25-1	CASSTTSNEQFF	TGTGCCAGCTCAACCACAAGCAATGAGCAGTTCTTC
TRBJ1-4	-	-	TRBV28	CASRTGTSREKLFF	TGTGCCAGCAGAACCGGGACGAGTAGGGAAAAACTGTTTTTT
TRBJ1-6	-	-	TRBV27	CACQSSYNSPLHF	TGTGCCTGCCAGAGCTCCTATAATTCACCCCTCCACTTT
TRBJ2-2	-	-	TRBV9	CASSPRKGSNTGELFF	TGTGCCAGCAGCCCCCGCAAAGGAAGCAACACCGGGGAGCTGTTTTTT
TRBJ2-1	TRBD1	-	TRBV3-1/TRBV3-2	CASSLGQGAKYNEQFF	TGTGCCAGCAGCCTGGGACAGGGGGCAAAATACAATGAGCAGTTCTTC
TRBJ2-5	TRBD2	-	TRBV6-4	CASSEGTSGGQETQYF	TGTGCCAGCAGTGAAGGGACTAGCGGGGGTCAAGAGACCCAGTACTTC
TRBJ1-1	-	-	TRBV7-3	CASSLGPGTTEAFF	TGTGCCAGCAGCTTAGGCCCGGGGACCACTGAAGCTTTCTTT
TRBJ2-1	TRBD1	-	TRBV19	CASTLDRSSYNEQFF	TGTGCCAGTACTCTGGACAGGAGCTCCTACAATGAGCAGTTCTTC
TRBJ2-1	TRBD2	-	TRBV7-9	CASSLNGGGAPTEQFF	TGTGCCAGCAGCTTAAACGGCGGGGGGGCCCCGACTGAGCAGTTCTTC